This TCR beta chain was captured by sequencing in a study of blood T cell repertoires in COVID-19. The age range of participants was about 18 to 100 years, with residence in about 25 US areas. Cohort placement rested on clinical history that participants reported themselves. TCRdb's table, derived via immunoSEQ multiplex PCR, lists solely in-frame clones and lacks some. The profile covers approximately 300,000 clones, with 85% to 95% appearing a single time and around 4.2% taken by the ten largest. With 6 bases clipped from V and 3 bases from J, the junction kept 5 bases outside the gene matches. Germline V gene sequence: CDR1 SQVTM, CDR2 ANQGSEA. This CDR3 is 13 amino acids long.

This clonotype originated in a woman in her twenties or thirties who had been exposed to COVID-19. The chain links TRBV29-1 to TRBJ1-5, with 7 bases fitting TRBD1. The sequencing sample was made of PBMCs or T cells enriched from blood (not recorded which). The CDR3 DNA follows: TGCAGCGTCAGACAGGGAACCAATCAGCCCCAGCATTTT. Its translation is CSVRQGTNQPQHF.